This T cell receptor (beta chain) is drawn from a study of T cell changes during pregnancy in multiple sclerosis. CDR1 is SGHAT and CDR2 is FQNNGV in the germline V gene. Trimming shortened V by 6 bases and J by 4 bases, and 19 bases separated the two germline ends. This CDR3 contains 15 residues. Assay used: immunoSEQ multiplex PCR; TCRdb lists only in-frame clones, some missing. The sample has about 40,000 clones, around 92% seen once. This TCR came from a female donor in good health, enrolled as a control in a pregnancy study. V and J are TRBV11-2 and TRBJ2-7; a possible D gene is TRBD2 (6 bases). Source: CD4+ T cells from peripheral blood mononuclear cells, taken in the second trimester of pregnancy. The CDR3 reads CASSHPPRGRYEQYF. CDR3 in DNA: TGTGCCAGCAGTCACCCACCCCGGGGGAGGTACGAGCAGTACTTC.